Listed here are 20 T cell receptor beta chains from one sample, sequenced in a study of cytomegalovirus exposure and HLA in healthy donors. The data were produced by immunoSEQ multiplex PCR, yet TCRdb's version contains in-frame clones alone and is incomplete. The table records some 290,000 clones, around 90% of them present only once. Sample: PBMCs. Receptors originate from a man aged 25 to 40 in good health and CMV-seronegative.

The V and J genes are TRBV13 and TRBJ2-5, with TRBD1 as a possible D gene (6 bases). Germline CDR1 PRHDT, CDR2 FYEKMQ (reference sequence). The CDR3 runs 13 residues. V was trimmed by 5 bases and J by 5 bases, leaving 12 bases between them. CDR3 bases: TGTGCCAGCAGCCTCGGGACAATGGAGACCCAGTACTTC. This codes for CASSLGTMETQYF.

As DNA, the CDR3 is TGCGCCAGCAGCCTTGGACAGGGGGCGAACAATCAGCCCCAGCATTTT. Its protein product is CASSLGQGANNQPQHF. V gene TRBV4-1 combines with J gene TRBJ1-5; 11 nucleotides line up with TRBD1. The CDR3 is 16 amino acids. Germline V lookup: CDR1 MGHRA, CDR2 YSYEKL. J was trimmed by 3 bases and V by 4 bases; bases with no gene match: 5.

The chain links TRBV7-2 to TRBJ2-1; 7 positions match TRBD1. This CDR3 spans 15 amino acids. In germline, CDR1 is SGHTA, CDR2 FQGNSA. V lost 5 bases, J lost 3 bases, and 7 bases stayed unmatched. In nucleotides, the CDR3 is TGTGCCAGCAGCGGCCGGGACAGAAACTACAATGAGCAGTTCTTC. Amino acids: CASSGRDRNYNEQFF.

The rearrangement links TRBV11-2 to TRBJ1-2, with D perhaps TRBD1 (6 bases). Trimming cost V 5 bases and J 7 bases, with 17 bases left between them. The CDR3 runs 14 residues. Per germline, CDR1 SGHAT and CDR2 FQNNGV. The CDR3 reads CASSQMGANSGYTF. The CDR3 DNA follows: TGTGCCAGCAGCCAAATGGGGGCAAATAGTGGCTACACCTTC.

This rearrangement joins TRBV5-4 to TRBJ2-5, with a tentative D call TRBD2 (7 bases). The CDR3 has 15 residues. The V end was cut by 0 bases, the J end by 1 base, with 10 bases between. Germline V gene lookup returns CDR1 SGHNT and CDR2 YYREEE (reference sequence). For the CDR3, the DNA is TGTGCCAGCAGCTTGGAGGGGGGGTTCCAAGAGACCCAGTACTTC. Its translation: CASSLEGGFQETQYF. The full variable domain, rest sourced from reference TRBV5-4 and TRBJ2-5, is ETGVTQSPTHLIKTRGQQVTLRCSSQSGHNTVSWYQQALGQGPQFIFQYYREEENGRGNFPPRFSGLQFPNYSSELNVNALELDDSALYLCASSLEGGFQETQYFGPGTRLLVL.

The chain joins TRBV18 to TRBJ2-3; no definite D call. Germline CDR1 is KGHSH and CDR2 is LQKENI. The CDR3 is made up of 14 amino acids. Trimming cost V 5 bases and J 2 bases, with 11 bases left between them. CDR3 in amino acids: CASSTLEVTDTQYF. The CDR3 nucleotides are TGTGCCAGCTCAACCCTTGAGGTCACAGATACGCAGTATTTT.

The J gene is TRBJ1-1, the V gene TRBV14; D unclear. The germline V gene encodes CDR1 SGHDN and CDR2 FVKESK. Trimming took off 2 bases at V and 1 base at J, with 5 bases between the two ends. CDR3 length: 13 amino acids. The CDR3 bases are TGTGCCAGCAGCCAATTTCAGAACACTGAAGCTTTCTTT. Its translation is CASSQFQNTEAFF.

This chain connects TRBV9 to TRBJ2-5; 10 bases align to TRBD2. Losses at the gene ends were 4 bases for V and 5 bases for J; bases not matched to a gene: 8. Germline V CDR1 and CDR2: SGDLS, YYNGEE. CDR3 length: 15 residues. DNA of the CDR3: TGTGCCAGCAGCCCCTCAGCGGGGGGGCGCGAGACCCAGTACTTC. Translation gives CASSPSAGGRETQYF.

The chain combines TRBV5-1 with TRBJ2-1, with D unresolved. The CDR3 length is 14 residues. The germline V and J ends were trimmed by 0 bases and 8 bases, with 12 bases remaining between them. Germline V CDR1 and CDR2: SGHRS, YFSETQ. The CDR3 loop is CASSLVAPSDEQFF. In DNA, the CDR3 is TGCGCCAGCAGCTTGGTAGCCCCCTCGGATGAGCAGTTCTTC. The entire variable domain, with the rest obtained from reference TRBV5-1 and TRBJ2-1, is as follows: KAGVTQTPRYLIKTRGQQVTLSCSPISGHRSVSWYQQTPGQGLQFLFEYFSETQRNKGNFPGRFSGRQFSNSRSEMNVSTLELGDSALYLCASSLVAPSDEQFFGPGTRLTVL.

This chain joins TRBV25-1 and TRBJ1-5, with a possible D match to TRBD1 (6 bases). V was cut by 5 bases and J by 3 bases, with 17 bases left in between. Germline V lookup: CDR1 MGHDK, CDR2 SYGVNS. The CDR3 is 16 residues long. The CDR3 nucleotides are TGTGCCAGCAGTAACCTACAGGGTACCTTCAATCAGCCCCAGCATTTT. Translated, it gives CASSNLQGTFNQPQHF.

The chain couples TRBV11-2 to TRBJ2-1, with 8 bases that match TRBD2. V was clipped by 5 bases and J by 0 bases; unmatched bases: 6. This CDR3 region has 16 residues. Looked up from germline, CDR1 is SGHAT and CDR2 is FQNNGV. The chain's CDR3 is CASSPPGTSSYNEQFF. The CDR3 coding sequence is TGTGCCAGCAGCCCGCCCGGGACTAGCTCCTACAATGAGCAGTTCTTC.

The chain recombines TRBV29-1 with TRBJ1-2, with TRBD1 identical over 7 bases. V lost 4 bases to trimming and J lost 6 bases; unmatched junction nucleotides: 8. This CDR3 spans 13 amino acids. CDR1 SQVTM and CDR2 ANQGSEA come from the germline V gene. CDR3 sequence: CSVGIGGFDGYTF. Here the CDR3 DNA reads TGCAGCGTTGGTATAGGGGGCTTCGATGGCTACACCTTC.

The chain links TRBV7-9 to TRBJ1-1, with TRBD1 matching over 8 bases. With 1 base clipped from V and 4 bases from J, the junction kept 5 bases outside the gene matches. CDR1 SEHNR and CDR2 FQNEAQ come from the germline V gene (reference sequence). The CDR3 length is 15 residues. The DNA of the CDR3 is TGTGCCAGCAGCTTAGGCCCCACAGGGGGCACTGAAGCTTTCTTT. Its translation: CASSLGPTGGTEAFF.

CDR3 region: CASSGDRAEAFF. Written as DNA, the CDR3 is TGTGCCAGCAGTGGGGACAGGGCTGAAGCTTTCTTT. This rearrangement joins TRBV6-6 to TRBJ1-1; 9 nucleotides line up with TRBD1. With 5 bases clipped from V and 6 bases from J, the junction kept 1 base outside the gene matches. CDR3 length equals 12 residues. In germline, CDR1 is MNHNY, CDR2 SVGAGI (reference sequence).

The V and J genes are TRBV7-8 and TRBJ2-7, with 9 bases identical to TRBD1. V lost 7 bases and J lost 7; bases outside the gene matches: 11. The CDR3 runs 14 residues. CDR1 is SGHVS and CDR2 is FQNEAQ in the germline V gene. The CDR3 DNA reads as TGTGCCAGCACCCCCAGGGACAGGGCGTATGAGCAGTACTTC. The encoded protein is CASTPRDRAYEQYF.

Here the CDR3 reads CASSPRDSPFAPTDTQYF. For the CDR3, the DNA is TGTGCCAGCAGCCCGAGGGACAGTCCCTTCGCTCCCACAGATACGCAGTATTTT. The genes are TRBV7-9 and TRBJ2-3, with TRBD1 identical over 7 bases. Germline V lookup: CDR1 SEHNR, CDR2 FQNEAQ (reference sequence). The CDR3 consists of 18 residues. The V and J ends lost 5 bases and 2 bases, in that order; junction bases with no gene match: 16.

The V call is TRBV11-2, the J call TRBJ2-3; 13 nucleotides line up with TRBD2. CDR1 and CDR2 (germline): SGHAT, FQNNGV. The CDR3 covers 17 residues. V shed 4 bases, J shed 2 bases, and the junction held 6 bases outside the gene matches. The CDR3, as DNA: TGTGCCAGCAGCTCCCACGGGACTAGCGGGGTCACAGATACGCAGTATTTT. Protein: CASSSHGTSGVTDTQYF.

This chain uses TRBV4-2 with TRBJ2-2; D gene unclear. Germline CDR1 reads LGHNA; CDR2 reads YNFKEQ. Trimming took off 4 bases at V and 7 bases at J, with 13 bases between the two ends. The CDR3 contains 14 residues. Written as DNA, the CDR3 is TGTGCCAGCAGCCCCTCTAGTGTTGGCGGGGAGCTGTTTTTT. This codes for CASSPSSVGGELFF.

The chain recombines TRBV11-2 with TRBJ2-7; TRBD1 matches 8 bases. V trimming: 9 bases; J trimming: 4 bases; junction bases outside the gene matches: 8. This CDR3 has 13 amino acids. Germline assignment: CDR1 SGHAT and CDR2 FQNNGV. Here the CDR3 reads CASRRTGWYEQYF. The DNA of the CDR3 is TGTGCCAGTCGACGGACAGGGTGGTACGAGCAGTACTTC.

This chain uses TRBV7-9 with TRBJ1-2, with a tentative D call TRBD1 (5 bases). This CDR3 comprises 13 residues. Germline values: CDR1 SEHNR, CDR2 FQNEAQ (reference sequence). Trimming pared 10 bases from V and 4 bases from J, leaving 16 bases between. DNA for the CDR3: TGTGCCACCATCGTCGGGGGTCCCTATGGCTACACCTTC. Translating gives CATIVGGPYGYTF.